This T cell receptor beta chain was retrieved from a study of cytomegalovirus exposure and HLA in healthy donors. Notes on the study in general: A later look showed TCR association rates differing by HLA locus, highest for DRB1 and lowest for HLA-C. It was reported that the classifier diagnosed cytomegalovirus status with high specificity and sensitivity in both the original and validation cohorts.

Germline V gene data show CDR1 as SEHNR and CDR2 as FQNEAQ (reference sequence). The CDR3 covers 12 residues. Trimming removed 2 bases at V and 5 bases at J, with 6 bases between. This clone was picked up one time. Its antigen is as yet unknown. Other DNA sequences of this sample code for an identical CDR3. A multiplex PCR was run with 60 Vbeta primers and 13 Jbeta primers. Using immunoSEQ multiplex PCR, the repertoire was profiled, and TCRdb retains in-frame clones only, with some absent. The data contain about 150,000 clones, under 90% of them seen just once; the ten biggest clones take up roughly 2.5%. All the people who gave samples were healthy bone marrow donors.

The rearrangement joins TRBV7-9 to TRBJ1-2, with a tentative D call TRBD1 (5 bases). Sequencing was performed on PBMCs. The receptor was isolated from a boy aged 2 to 10 in good health and CMV-seronegative. CDR3 sequence reads: CASSLKGYGYTF. CDR3 nucleotides: TGTGCCAGCAGCTTAAAGGGGTATGGCTACACCTTC.